These T cell receptor beta chains were read from a single sample in a study of T cells in Graves' hyperthyroidism and ophthalmopathy. MiXCR, run by TCRdb on the multiplex PCR reads, gives a single entry per CDR3 protein. The repertoire includes fewer than 750,000 distinct CDR3 sequences, around 15% of them detected once, and under 15% sits in the top ten. Material: blood. These receptors were taken from a woman aged 45 to 65 with Graves' ophthalmopathy. CDR3s include the opening cysteine and the closing phenylalanine or tryptophan. Each record gives: D gene, clone size, J gene, V gene, CDR3 DNA, CDR3 protein. D genes are given only for firm matches. The size entry gives once, few or many counts, or a class when the clone is expanded.

TRBD1,many,TRBJ1-5,TRBV27,TGTGCCAGCAGTCCCTACAGGGGTAATAGCAATCAGCCCCAGCATTTT,CASSPYRGNSNQPQHF
TRBD1,once,TRBJ2-7,TRBV27,TGTGCCAGCAGTCTCCGCCGGACAGGGGAGATGTCCCACGAGCAGTACTTC,CASSLRRTGEMSHEQYF
TRBD2,many,TRBJ2-3,TRBV30,TGTGCCTGGTCGAAACGAGCGGGAGTGGTCCCAGATACGCAGTATTTT,CAWSKRAGVVPDTQYF
TRBD2,many,TRBJ2-1,TRBV4-2,TGTGCCAGCAGCCCGAGCGGGAGGTATGAGCAGTTCTTC,CASSPSGRYEQFF
TRBD2,many,TRBJ2-7,TRBV7-8,TGTGCCAGCAGCTTAGCGCGAAGGACTAGCGGTTCCAAAGGCCCGTACGAGCAGTACTTC,CASSLARRTSGSKGPYEQYF
-,many,TRBJ2-3,TRBV11-3,TGTGCCAGCAGCTTAGGCCTCGGGGTGGATACGCAGTATTTT,CASSLGLGVDTQYF
-,many,TRBJ1-1,TRBV6-5,TGTGCCAGCAGTTACTCACCCATTCCGGGGCGCACTGAAGCTTTCTTT,CASSYSPIPGRTEAFF
TRBD2,many,TRBJ2-1,TRBV6-1,TGTGCCAGCAGTGACCGACTAGCGGGAGAGTTGAGGGTGAGGAATGAGCAGTTCTTC,CASSDRLAGELRVRNEQFF
-,many,TRBJ2-1,TRBV9,TGTGCCAGCAGCGTAGAGGCTAGTTCCTACAATGAGCAGTTCTTC,CASSVEASSYNEQFF
-,many,TRBJ2-3,TRBV5-1,TGCGCCAGCAGCTTGGGTACAGGTGGCAGGGATACGCAGTATTTT,CASSLGTGGRDTQYF
TRBD1,many,TRBJ2-2,TRBV20-1,TGCAGTGCTACGCCACAGGGGGCGGGAACCGGGGAGCTGTTTTTT,CSATPQGAGTGELFF
TRBD2,few,TRBJ2-3,TRBV6-2/TRBV6-3,TGTGCCAGCAGTGGTAGCGGGAGGGCCGCGCAGTATTTT,CASSGSGRAAQYF
-,many,TRBJ1-2,TRBV2,TGTGCCAGCAGTGTCAACTTCGAGGGCTATGGCTACACCTTC,CASSVNFEGYGYTF
-,once,TRBJ2-2,TRBV28,TGTGCCAGCAGTTTATTAGGCGGGACCCCCACCGGGGAGCTGTTTTTT,CASSLLGGTPTGELFF
TRBD1,many,TRBJ2-7,TRBV28,TGTGCCAGCCGACTCCGGGACAGGCTTCCCTACGAGCAGTACTTC,CASRLRDRLPYEQYF
-,many,TRBJ1-1,TRBV20-1,TGCAGTGCTGGGGACACGCAGAACACTGAAGCTTTCTTT,CSAGDTQNTEAFF
-,few,TRBJ2-5,TRBV7-8,TGTGCCAGCAGCCCAAACTCGTTCCGAGAGACCCAGTACTTC,CASSPNSFRETQYF
-,many,TRBJ2-5,TRBV7-8,TGTGCCAGCAGCTTAGTTGCGAAAGAGACCCAGTACTTC,CASSLVAKETQYF
TRBD1,once,TRBJ2-1,TRBV7-3,TGTGCCAGCAGCTTGGGACCGACAGGGGACTACAATGAGCAGTTCTTC,CASSLGPTGDYNEQFF